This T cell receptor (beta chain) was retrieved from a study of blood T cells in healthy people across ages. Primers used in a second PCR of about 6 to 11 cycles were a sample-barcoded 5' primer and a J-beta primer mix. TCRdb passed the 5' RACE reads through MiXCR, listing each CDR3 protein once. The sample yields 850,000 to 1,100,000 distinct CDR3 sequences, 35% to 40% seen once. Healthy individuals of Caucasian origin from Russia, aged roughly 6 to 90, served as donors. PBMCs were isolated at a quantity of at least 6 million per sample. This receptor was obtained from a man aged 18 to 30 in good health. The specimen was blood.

CDR3 amino acids: CSAEALTGGLDTQYF. CDR3 in DNA: TGCAGCGCGGAAGCTTTGACAGGGGGCTTAGATACGCAGTATTTT. V is TRBV20-1 and J is TRBJ2-3, with 10 bases identical to TRBD1. The germline CDR1 and CDR2 sequences are DFQATT and SNEGSKA (reference sequence). The CDR3 spans 15 residues.